This T cell receptor (beta chain) was retrieved from a study of CD8 T cells in Susac syndrome. Looking at the study overall: At the time their blood was drawn, patients with Susac syndrome were either therapy-naive, on corticosteroids (with some of them also receiving intravenous immunoglobulin), or on intravenous immunoglobulin alone. The study, taken as a whole, reports: Repertoires of Susac syndrome CD4+ T cells lacked clonal expansion.

This clonotype was seen once. What it binds is unknown. The authors sequenced TCR beta from blood CD8+ and CD4+ T cells. Reverse transcription used roughly 0.45 to 1 ug RNA and random hexamers. Across 54 Vbeta and 13 Jbeta, immunoSEQ multiplex PCR amplified TCR beta CDR3. Each CDR3 protein gets one entry after TCRdb re-called the immunoSEQ multiplex PCR reads with MiXCR. This table has 77,000 or so distinct CDR3 sequences, about 93% appearing once. The V gene lost 4 bases and the J gene lost 0 bases, with 16 bases spanning the gap. The CDR3 totals 18 residues. Germline V gene lookup returns CDR1 SGHTA and CDR2 FQGNSA.

The receptor was isolated from a human donor with Susac syndrome. The sequenced sample was CD4+ T cells from PBMCs. The gene calls are TRBV7-2 and TRBJ2-6, with D perhaps TRBD1 or TRBD2 (5 bases each). The CDR3 DNA reads as TGTGCCAGCAGCTACAGAGTGGGACGGAGCTCTGGGGCCAACGTCCTGACTTTC. Its translation: CASSYRVGRSSGANVLTF.